This TCR beta chain was identified during a study of monozygotic twins with inflammatory bowel disease. Germline CDR1 reads SGHRS; CDR2 reads YFSETQ. The CDR3 extends over 15 amino acids. Eight separate reactions per sample yielded the cDNA. TCRdb derives one entry per CDR3 protein from the 5' RACE reads, leaving out DNA. Its clone listing holds 300,000 to 350,000 distinct CDR3 sequences. The origin of this receptor is a human donor with ulcerative colitis or Crohn's disease, or a healthy co-twin of an affected twin (not recorded which). Sequencing was carried out using blood. The J gene is TRBJ1-1, the V gene TRBV5-1; lacking DNA, the TRBD1 call made by TCRdb goes unchecked. This CDR3 is CASSLAAGGLTEAFF.